The clone carrying this TCR beta chain was counted ten times or more. Its antigen remains unknown. Germline values: CDR1 SGHAT, CDR2 FQNNGV. With 5 bases clipped from V and 2 bases from J, the junction kept 6 bases outside the gene matches. CDR3 length: 15 residues. The source of the sample is a study of T cells after yellow fever vaccination. About the research overall: With SMART-Seq v4 Ultra Low Input, the fractions containing low cell numbers were prepared. Study-wide findings and caveats: At 95% to 97% for CD4 and 75% to 90% for CD8, most primary-vaccination clones showed up again after the booster.

5'RACE template switching generated TCR cDNA, adding a universal primer site and UMIs. TCRdb ran MiXCR on the 5' RACE reads and lists one entry per CDR3 protein. The sample consists of about 630,000 distinct CDR3 sequences, 12% of them appearing once. This TCR came from a man aged 25 to 40 who received the YFV17D yellow fever vaccine. Sequencing was performed on PBMCs, taken on the day of the yellow fever booster vaccination. The chain links TRBV11-2 to TRBJ2-3; 8 nucleotides agree with TRBD1. The CDR3 DNA follows: TGTGCCAGCAGCGCAAGGGACAGGTTCACAGATACGCAGTATTTT. It translates to CASSARDRFTDTQYF.